This paragraph covers one T cell receptor beta chain sequence. This sample was taken from a study of blood T cell repertoires in COVID-19. Whole-study context: Sample material is recorded as cDNA or gDNA derived from T cells, B-cell-depleted T cells, or PBMCs.

CDR1 is SGHNT and CDR2 is YENEEA in the germline V gene. This CDR3 is 15 amino acids long. The trim removed 3 bases at V and 7 bases at J, leaving 7 bases unmatched. Authors' methods: Reference gene primers were amplified, and this amplification served to estimate nucleated cell counts. TCRdb's copy holds only in-frame clones and misses some; the assay was immunoSEQ multiplex PCR. That table supplies the V and J calls and clone size; D and trimming were determined from the DNA. The table shows roughly 70,000 clones, with approximately 89% occurring only once. The receptor comes from an elderly man with acute or convalescent COVID-19. The sample comprised peripheral blood. The J gene is TRBJ2-7, the V gene TRBV11-3; TRBD2 agrees at 12 bases. The CDR3 DNA reads TGTGCCAGCAGCTTGACTAGCGGGAGAGATGGGGAGCAGTACTTC. Its translation: CASSLTSGRDGEQYF.